Shown below are 10 T cell receptor beta chains from a single sample sequenced in a study of T-cell reconstitution after alpha-beta-depleted transplantation in children. Unique molecular identifiers were used to barcode this TCRbeta library. Via MiXCR, TCRdb re-called the PCR reads, giving one row per CDR3 protein. The sample has approximately 980,000 distinct CDR3 sequences, roughly 29% seen once. Here the sequenced sample was PBMCs, mostly from graft donor cells, taken 360 days after TCRalphabeta/CD19-depleted stem cell transplant. The receptors shown here come from a boy under two years old who had a stem cell transplant for SCID, so the T cells may come from the graft donor.

This clonotype came up a few times. The chain joins TRBV7-9 to TRBJ2-7; TRBD2 might be the D (6 bases). The CDR3 runs 14 residues. V dropped 5 bases and J dropped 1 base, with 12 bases sitting between them. Germline CDR1 and CDR2: SEHNR and FQNEAQ (reference sequence). This chain's CDR3 is CASSHYGTSYEQYF. The CDR3 coding sequence is TGTGCCAGCAGCCACTACGGGACTTCCTACGAGCAGTACTTC.

This clonotype turned up a few times. The rearrangement joins TRBV19 to TRBJ1-1; D is ambiguous. The germline V gene has CDR1 LNHDA and CDR2 SQIVND (reference sequence). This CDR3 is 13 amino acids long. The V end lost 7 bases, the J end lost 4 bases, and 13 bases lay between the germline ends. The CDR3 protein is CASTGLRTTEAFF. CDR3 DNA sequence: TGTGCCAGTACGGGTCTCCGAACCACTGAAGCTTTCTTT.

This chain joins TRBV7-9 and TRBJ2-7; D is unresolved. CDR1 is SEHNR, CDR2 FQNEAQ, per germline (reference sequence). Between the trimmed V and J ends, which lost 8 bases and 0 bases, there was a span of 14 bases. The CDR3 contains 14 residues. The CDR3 bases are TGTGCCAGCTCTCGGACCGAAAGCTCCTACGAGCAGTACTTC. Translation gives CASSRTESSYEQYF. Filled out from reference TRBV7-9 and TRBJ2-7, the complete variable domain reads DTGVSQNPRHKITKRGQNVTFRCDPISEHNRLYWYRQTLGQGPEFLTYFQNEAQLEKSRLLSDRFSAERPKGSFSTLEIQRTEQGDSAMYLCASSRTESSYEQYFGPGTRLTVT.

This clonotype was picked up a small number of times. The CDR3 DNA reads TGTGCCAGCACTCTCAAGCCAGGGGCGAGCACTGAAGCTTTCTTT. It encodes CASTLKPGASTEAFF. The chain has TRBV12-3 or TRBV12-4 and TRBJ1-1, with D tentatively TRBD1 (6 bases). CDR3 length equals 15 residues. V lost 7 bases to trimming and J lost 4 bases, with 19 bases between them.

The table lists this clonotype with a few counts. V gene TRBV29-1 combines with J gene TRBJ2-3; the match to TRBD1 covers 7 bases. The CDR3 totals 13 residues. V shed 6 bases, J shed 2 bases, and the junction held 5 bases outside the gene matches. Per the germline V gene, CDR1 is SQVTM and CDR2 is ANQGSEA. The CDR3 region is CSVQGQFTDTQYF. DNA of the CDR3: TGCAGCGTACAGGGACAGTTCACAGATACGCAGTATTTT.

This clonotype was counted a few times. The rearrangement uses TRBV7-3 and TRBJ2-3; no definite D call. Germline CDR1 reads SGHTA; CDR2 reads FQGTGA. The germline V and J ends were trimmed by 2 bases and 1 base, with 7 bases remaining between them. The CDR3 totals 14 residues. DNA for the CDR3: TGTGCCAGCAGCTTATCGGACGGCACAGATACGCAGTATTTT. As protein: CASSLSDGTDTQYF.

This clonotype has just a few counts. The chain combines TRBV20-1 with TRBJ2-1, with TRBD2 identical over 9 bases. In germline, CDR1 is DFQATT, CDR2 SNEGSKA (reference sequence). The trim removed 6 bases at V and 8 bases at J, leaving 11 bases unmatched. CDR3 length equals 14 residues. CDR3 sequence (DNA): TGCAGTGCGGCGGGGGGGCCTGTAAGCTATGAGCAGTTCTTC. Protein sequence: CSAAGGPVSYEQFF.

The V gene is TRBV4-1, the J gene TRBJ2-1; perhaps TRBD2 as D (6 bases). The germline CDR1 and CDR2 sequences are MGHRA and YSYEKL. Trimming cost V 1 base and J 5 bases, with 15 bases left between them. The CDR3 loop spans 16 amino acids. The CDR3: CASSQGGTYQNNEQFF. Here the CDR3 DNA reads TGCGCCAGCAGCCAAGGGGGGACTTATCAAAACAATGAGCAGTTCTTC.

This clonotype came up a few times. The junction departs from the called germline gene at one end, perhaps through a read error. V and J are TRBV7-2 and TRBJ2-5; 8 bases match TRBD2. Germline lookup yields CDR1 SGHTA and CDR2 FQGNSA. The CDR3 length is 14 residues. This chain's CDR3 is CASSLGTSVETQYF. The CDR3 region has the DNA TGCGCCAGCAGCTTGGGGACTAGTGTGGAGACCCAGTACTTC.

The rearrangement links TRBV7-2 to TRBJ1-1; D remains ambiguous. Germline lookup yields CDR1 SGHTA and CDR2 FQGNSA. This CDR3 spans 15 amino acids. V was pared by 3 bases and J by 0 bases, with 11 bases between. Written as DNA, the CDR3 is TGTGCCAGCAGCTTTGGAGTCACAGTGAACACTGAAGCTTTCTTT. Translating gives CASSFGVTVNTEAFF.